These 9 T cell receptor beta chains were all obtained from the same sample, sequenced in a study of CD8+ T cells in alopecia areata. Following RNA extraction, reverse transcription yielded cDNA that acted as the sequencing template. The data were produced by immunoSEQ multiplex PCR, yet TCRdb's version contains in-frame clones alone and is incomplete. The data contain some 150,000 clones, more than 45% of them singletons. The sequenced sample was CD8+ T cells sorted from blood, obtained at week 0. Source of these receptors: a human donor with alopecia areata.

The gene calls are TRBV27 and TRBJ2-1; 9 bases fit TRBD1. The CDR3 covers 14 residues. From germline, CDR1 is MNHEY and CDR2 SMNVEV (reference sequence). With V trimmed by 5 bases and J by 7 bases, 6 bases remained unmatched. Written as DNA, the CDR3 is TGTGCCAGCAGTGGACAGGGGACCTTAAATGAGCAGTTCTTC. This sequence encodes CASSGQGTLNEQFF.

The chain uses TRBV29-1 and TRBJ1-2; no clear D gene. CDR3 length: 8 amino acids. CDR1 is SQVTM, CDR2 ANQGSEA, per germline. With 5 bases removed from V and 10 bases from J, the gap between germline ends came to 5 bases. Here the CDR3 DNA reads TGCAGCGTTCCTCCCTACACCTTC. Encoded protein: CSVPPYTF.

The rearrangement uses TRBV30 and TRBJ2-3, with no clear D. V was shortened by 0 bases and J by 5 bases, with 3 bases between the two germline ends. The CDR3 spans 11 residues. CDR1 and CDR2 from the germline V gene are GTSNPN and SVGIG (reference sequence). The CDR3 sequence is CAWSVKDTQYF. CDR3 in DNA: TGTGCCTGGAGTGTGAAAGATACGCAGTATTTT.

The chain recombines TRBV9 with TRBJ2-7, with D perhaps assigned TRBD1 or TRBD2 (5 bases each). The germline V gene encodes CDR1 SGDLS and CDR2 YYNGEE. The CDR3 loop spans 15 amino acids. The V and J ends lost 0 bases and 3 bases respectively, with 13 bases between them. The CDR3 nucleotides read TGTGCCAGCAGCGTAGAAGGGACGCCAGTCTACGAGCAGTACTTC. It specifies CASSVEGTPVYEQYF.

This chain connects TRBV4-3 to TRBJ2-2, with D tentatively TRBD2 (5 bases). This CDR3 is 14 amino acids long. The germline V and J ends were trimmed by 1 base and 7 bases, with 10 bases remaining between them. The germline V gene has CDR1 LGHNA and CDR2 YSLEER. The CDR3, as DNA: TGCGCCAGCAGCCAAGCCTCTCGGGGCGGGGAGCTGTTTTTT. Translated: CASSQASRGGELFF.

V usage is TRBV30 and J usage is TRBJ1-2, with no clear D. The CDR3 spans 13 residues. V lost 6 bases and J 5 bases, leaving 16 bases between the germline ends. Germline CDR1 GTSNPN, CDR2 SVGIG (reference sequence). CDR3 sequence reads: CACTPSVGYGYTF. CDR3 coding DNA: TGTGCCTGCACGCCAAGTGTTGGGTATGGCTACACCTTC. Based on the CDR3 plus reference TRBV30 and TRBJ1-2, the full variable domain is SQTIHQWPATLVQPVGSPLSLECTVEGTSNPNLYWYRQAAGRGLQLLFYSVGIGQISSEVPQNLSASRPQDRQFILSSKKLLLSDSGFYLCACTPSVGYGYTFGSGTRLTVV.

V and J are TRBV25-1 and TRBJ1-2; D call uncertain. The V gene lost 2 bases and the J gene lost 6 bases, with 16 bases spanning the gap. The CDR3 spans 15 residues. Germline V gene lookup returns CDR1 MGHDK and CDR2 SYGVNS. CDR3 loop: CASSEITRGLDGYTF. The CDR3 region has the DNA TGTGCCAGCAGTGAAATAACCCGTGGTTTGGATGGCTACACCTTC.

The V gene is TRBV29-1, the J gene TRBJ2-7; D gene ambiguous. V lost 5 bases and J lost 2, with 10 bases in between. Germline V CDR1 and CDR2: SQVTM, ANQGSEA. This CDR3 is built from 12 residues. CDR3 sequence reads: CSVISPPYEQYF. In DNA form, the CDR3 reads TGCAGCGTTATCTCCCCGCCCTACGAGCAGTACTTC.

This clone appeared a single time. The rearrangement joins TRBV25-1 to TRBJ2-5; perhaps TRBD2 as D (6 bases). The CDR3 loop spans 11 amino acids. The germline V and J ends were trimmed by 8 bases and 7 bases, with 11 bases remaining between them. The germline V gene encodes CDR1 MGHDK and CDR2 SYGVNS. The chain's CDR3 is CASSGGVTQYF. The CDR3 DNA sequence: TGTGCCAGCTCAGGAGGGGTGACCCAGTACTTC. Complete variable domain (other parts from reference TRBV25-1 and TRBJ2-5): EADIYQTPRYLVIGTGKKITLECSQTMGHDKMYWYQQDPGMELHLIHYSYGVNSTEKGDLSSESTVSRIRTEHFPLTLESARPSHTSQYLCASSGGVTQYFGPGTRLLVL.